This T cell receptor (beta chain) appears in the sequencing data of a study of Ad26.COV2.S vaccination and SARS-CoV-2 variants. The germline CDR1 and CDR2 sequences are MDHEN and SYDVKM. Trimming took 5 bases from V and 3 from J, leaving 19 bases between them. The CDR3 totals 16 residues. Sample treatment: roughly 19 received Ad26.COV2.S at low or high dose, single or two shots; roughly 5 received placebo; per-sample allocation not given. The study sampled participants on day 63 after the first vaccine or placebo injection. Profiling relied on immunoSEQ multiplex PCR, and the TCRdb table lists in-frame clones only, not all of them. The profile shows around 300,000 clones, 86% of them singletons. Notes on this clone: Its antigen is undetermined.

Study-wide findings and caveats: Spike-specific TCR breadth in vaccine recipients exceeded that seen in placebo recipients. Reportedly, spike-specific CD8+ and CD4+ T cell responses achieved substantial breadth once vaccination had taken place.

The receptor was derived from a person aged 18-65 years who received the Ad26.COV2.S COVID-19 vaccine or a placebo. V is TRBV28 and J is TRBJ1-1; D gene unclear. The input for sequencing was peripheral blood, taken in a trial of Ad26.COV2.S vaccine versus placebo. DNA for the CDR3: TGTGCCAGCAGTCCACCCGGGCCCAGCCCTGACACTGAAGCTTTCTTT. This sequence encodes CASSPPGPSPDTEAFF.